This is a list of T cell receptor beta chains from one sample in a study of blood T cell repertoires in COVID-19. Libraries were prepared by immunoSEQ multiplex PCR; TCRdb keeps only in-frame clonotypes and omits some of them. The sample contains tens of thousands of clones, 89% of which appear only once. Source material: peripheral blood. These receptors were obtained from a woman in her seventies with acute or convalescent COVID-19. CDR3s include the opening cysteine and the closing phenylalanine or tryptophan. The D gene is left open where the match is weak. Rows give clone size only sometimes, using once, few, many, or a class for an expanded clone.

.	.	TRBJ2-3	TRBV12-3/TRBV12-4	TGTGCCAGCAGGGCCACAGATACGCAGTATTTT	CASRATDTQYF
TRBD2	.	TRBJ2-2	TRBV10-3	TGTGCCATCAGCGGGACTAGCGGGAGCGGCGGGGAGCTGTTTTTT	CAISGTSGSGGELFF
TRBD2	.	TRBJ2-5	TRBV19	TGTGCCAGTAGTAAAGCGGGACTAGGGAGAAACTTC	CASSKAGLGRNF
TRBD1	.	TRBJ1-1	TRBV5-1	TGCGCCAGCAGCAGGACAGGGGCCACGGCAGCTTTCTTT	CASSRTGATAAFF
.	.	TRBJ1-3	TRBV3-1/TRBV3-2	TGTGCCAGCAGCCAAGATTTCGGGAACCCGATCAAGGAACAGCCCAGAAACACCATATATTTT	CASSQDFGNPIKEQPRNTIYF
TRBD1	.	TRBJ1-6	TRBV5-4	TGTGCCAGCAGCTTAGGACAGGGAGTACGTTCACCCCTCCACTTT	CASSLGQGVRSPLHF
TRBD2	.	TRBJ2-7	TRBV30	TGTGCCTGGAGTGGGGGACTAGCGAGAGAGCAGTACTTC	CAWSGGLAREQYF
.	.	TRBJ1-1	TRBV7-2	TGTGCCAGCAGCACTGCCCCTATTATGAACACTGAAGCTTTCTTT	CASSTAPIMNTEAFF
.	.	TRBJ1-1	TRBV19	TGTGCCAGTAGTATAGGGGGCCGAGACAACACTGAAGCTTTCTTT	CASSIGGRDNTEAFF
.	.	TRBJ1-1	TRBV27	TGTGCCAGCAGTCCTGGACAAGTCGGTAACACTGAAGCTTTCTTT	CASSPGQVGNTEAFF
TRBD1	.	TRBJ1-1	TRBV29-1	TGCAGCGGGACAGGGACCACTGAAGCTTTCTTT	CSGTGTTEAFF
TRBD1	.	TRBJ2-7	TRBV5-1	TGCGCCAGCAGCTACGGGACAGGGGGGTACTACGAGCAGTACTTC	CASSYGTGGYYEQYF
.	few	TRBJ2-7	TRBV28	TGTGCCACCAATCTACAGGGTGCGAACGAGCAGTACTTC	CATNLQGANEQYF
TRBD2	.	TRBJ2-3	TRBV19	TGTGCCAGTAGTAATATAGCGGGAGTCTTTAATACGCAGTATTTT	CASSNIAGVFNTQYF
TRBD1	.	TRBJ2-2	TRBV27	TGTGCCAGCAGCCGGACAGGGGGCAACACCGGGGAGCTGTTTTTT	CASSRTGGNTGELFF
.	.	TRBJ1-5	TRBV7-8	TGTGCCAGCAGCTTACAACCGCTTCATCGGACAGTTAGCAATCAGCCCCAGCATTTT	CASSLQPLHRTVSNQPQHF
TRBD1	.	TRBJ2-3	TRBV2	TGTGCCAGCATGAGGACAGGCAGAACAGATACGCAGTATTTT	CASMRTGRTDTQYF
.	.	TRBJ1-2	TRBV7-9	TGTGCCAGCAGCTTAGGGAGTGAGACGGAACGCTATGGCTACACCTTC	CASSLGSETERYGYTF
.	.	TRBJ2-5	TRBV14	TGTGCCAGCAGCCAATCGGTTTTCGGGGAGACCCAGTACTTC	CASSQSVFGETQYF
.	.	TRBJ2-7	TRBV6-2/TRBV6-3	TGTGCCAGCAGTTTCGGGGGATACGAGCAGTACTTC	CASSFGGYEQYF
TRBD2	.	TRBJ2-7	TRBV18	TGTGCCAGCTCACCCGGACAGGCTCTAGCGGGAGTTTACGAGCAGTACTTC	CASSPGQALAGVYEQYF
.	once	TRBJ1-6	TRBV20-1	TGCAGTGCTAGTACAGGCGCTAATTATTCACCCCTCCACTTT	CSASTGANYSPLHF
.	.	TRBJ1-1	TRBV11-2	TGTGCCAGCAGCTTAGGGGGGGTGAGCACTGAAGCTTTCTTT	CASSLGGVSTEAFF
.	.	TRBJ1-2	TRBV5-6	TGTGCCAGCTTCCCTAACCCACGGGACTATGGCTACACCTTC	CASFPNPRDYGYTF
.	.	TRBJ1-5	TRBV19	TGTGCCAGTAGTACCGCGAGCAATCAGCCCCAGCATTTT	CASSTASNQPQHF
TRBD2	few	TRBJ2-7	TRBV5-4	TGTGCCAGCAGCTTGGACGCTAGCGGGAGTAACGAGCAGTACTTC	CASSLDASGSNEQYF
TRBD1	.	TRBJ1-2	TRBV19	TGTGCCAGTAGTATCGACAGGGATCGGGGCTACACCTTC	CASSIDRDRGYTF
.	.	TRBJ1-2	TRBV30	TGTGCCTGGAGTGAAAACACTAACTATGGCTACACCTTC	CAWSENTNYGYTF
TRBD2	.	TRBJ2-2	TRBV7-2	TGTGCCAGCAGCTTAGCTAGCGGGGGTCCCGGGGAGCTGTTTTTT	CASSLASGGPGELFF
.	.	TRBJ2-5	TRBV5-4	TGTGCCAGCAGCCGCCAAGAGACCCAGTACTTC	CASSRQETQYF
.	.	TRBJ2-3	TRBV5-1	TGCGCCAGCAGCTTCGAGGAGGTGTTAGGGCAGTATTTT	CASSFEEVLGQYF
TRBD2	.	TRBJ2-5	TRBV18	TGTGCCAGCTCACCATCCCTAGCGGGGATTCAAGAGACCCAGTACTTC	CASSPSLAGIQETQYF
TRBD2	.	TRBJ2-3	TRBV11-2	TGTGCCAGCAGCCCGGGACTAGCGGGGGGGCCCGGCACAGATACGCAGTATTTT	CASSPGLAGGPGTDTQYF